Listed here is a single TCR beta chain. The CDR3 length is 14 residues. Germline CDR1 and CDR2: SGHRS and YFSETQ. Between the trimmed V and J ends, which lost 0 bases and 5 bases, there was a span of 10 bases. These data originate in a study of radiation and T cells in renal cell carcinoma. Data came from immunoSEQ multiplex PCR; TCRdb stores just in-frame clones and leaves some out. In the table there are approximately 17,000 clones, roughly 45% of which are singletons. Treatment: 15 Gy SBRT to primary tumor, nephrectomy 4 weeks later. This clonotype originated in a woman aged 60-75 years with renal cell carcinoma. The chain links TRBV5-1 to TRBJ2-3; D perhaps matches TRBD1 (5 bases). This material consisted of tumor tissue, taken from a patient whose treatment included radiotherapy and nephrectomy. The CDR3 here is CASSLEGFEDTQYF. CDR3 bases: TGCGCCAGCAGCTTGGAGGGGTTCGAAGATACGCAGTATTTT.